This paragraph covers one TCR beta chain sequence. Every subset's genomic DNA went evenly onto several immunoSEQ plates. Generated by immunoSEQ multiplex PCR, the TCRdb table keeps only in-frame clones and is missing some. The sample holds about 610,000 clones, more than 95% seen once. The sample originates from a study of shared clonotypes between healthy human individuals. The germline V gene encodes CDR1 SEHNR and CDR2 FQNEAQ (reference sequence). The V end lost 8 bases, the J end lost 11 bases, and 12 bases lay between the germline ends. This CDR3 region has 11 residues. The CD4+ fraction was divided into a CD45RA+ naive subset and a CD45RA-negative memory subset.

The gene calls are TRBV7-9 and TRBJ1-4; maybe TRBD1 (5 bases). The sequence was obtained from a woman aged 25 to 39 in good health. The specimen was naive CD4+ T cells sorted from blood. Subset given: CD45RA+ positively selected. DNA for the CDR3: TGTGCCAGCCCTTCGGGGGGGAAACTGTTTTTT. Protein product: CASPSGGKLFF.